A selection of T cell receptor beta chains follows, all from one sample in a study of blood T cell repertoires in COVID-19. Here immunoSEQ multiplex PCR was the method, and the copy in TCRdb shows in-frame clones only, minus some. Of some 150,000 clones detected, 65% to 80% appear once; the ten largest clones hold about 4%. The sample was peripheral blood. The receptor source for this set is a man between 60 and 70 years old with acute or convalescent COVID-19. Each CDR3 is given with its conserved first and last residue. Each record gives: D gene, V gene, clone size, J gene, CDR3 protein. D genes are given only for firm matches. Clone size is not always given. Where it is, it says once, few, many or a class for expanded clones.

D gene: -; V gene: TRBV6-5; clone size: few; J gene: TRBJ2-5; CDR3 protein: CASSSLTGGETQYF
D gene: -; V gene: TRBV24-1; clone size: once; J gene: TRBJ1-2; CDR3 protein: CATRAGTAEEGGYTF
D gene: -; V gene: TRBV14; clone size: few; J gene: TRBJ2-3; CDR3 protein: CASSQGGGTQYF
D gene: -; V gene: TRBV7-3; clone size: -; J gene: TRBJ1-5; CDR3 protein: CASSLTSGQPQHF
D gene: TRBD1; V gene: TRBV3-1/TRBV3-2; clone size: -; J gene: TRBJ1-1; CDR3 protein: CASSPRQGGTEAFF
D gene: TRBD1; V gene: TRBV18; clone size: -; J gene: TRBJ2-2; CDR3 protein: CASSPRGQGSPGELFF
D gene: TRBD1; V gene: TRBV12-3/TRBV12-4; clone size: -; J gene: TRBJ1-2; CDR3 protein: CASSGDRRYGYTF
D gene: TRBD2; V gene: TRBV18; clone size: -; J gene: TRBJ2-1; CDR3 protein: CASSTQRTSPNNEQFF
D gene: -; V gene: TRBV19; clone size: -; J gene: TRBJ2-4; CDR3 protein: CANISGGTSENIQYF
D gene: -; V gene: TRBV7-6; clone size: few; J gene: TRBJ2-2; CDR3 protein: CASSLLPGNTGELFF
D gene: TRBD2; V gene: TRBV19; clone size: -; J gene: TRBJ2-1; CDR3 protein: CASSIARLAGYNEQFF
D gene: -; V gene: TRBV24-1; clone size: few; J gene: TRBJ2-3; CDR3 protein: CATSDLERITDTQYF
D gene: -; V gene: TRBV7-6; clone size: few; J gene: TRBJ1-5; CDR3 protein: CASSSQSGSNQPQHF
D gene: -; V gene: TRBV3-1/TRBV3-2; clone size: -; J gene: TRBJ2-5; CDR3 protein: CASSQDGTGIQETQYF
D gene: TRBD2; V gene: TRBV11-2; clone size: -; J gene: TRBJ2-5; CDR3 protein: CASSSGGYETQYF
D gene: TRBD2; V gene: TRBV4-2; clone size: -; J gene: TRBJ2-4; CDR3 protein: CASSQGGGGVAKNIQYF
D gene: TRBD1; V gene: TRBV10-3; clone size: few; J gene: TRBJ1-6; CDR3 protein: CATRDSESPLHF
D gene: -; V gene: TRBV10-3; clone size: -; J gene: TRBJ2-7; CDR3 protein: CATQADRLSYEQYF
D gene: -; V gene: TRBV10-3; clone size: -; J gene: TRBJ2-7; CDR3 protein: CAISRDSSIYEQYF
D gene: TRBD2; V gene: TRBV18; clone size: once; J gene: TRBJ2-5; CDR3 protein: CASSPGLAGETQYF
D gene: TRBD2; V gene: TRBV28; clone size: -; J gene: TRBJ2-3; CDR3 protein: CASSSPALAGVIDTQYF
D gene: -; V gene: TRBV19; clone size: -; J gene: TRBJ1-3; CDR3 protein: CASSIAGGSGNTIYF
D gene: -; V gene: TRBV19; clone size: -; J gene: TRBJ2-1; CDR3 protein: CASSPQFMANEQFF
D gene: TRBD2; V gene: TRBV6-2/TRBV6-3; clone size: -; J gene: TRBJ2-3; CDR3 protein: CASSYGVAGVGDTQYF
D gene: -; V gene: TRBV7-6; clone size: few; J gene: TRBJ1-6; CDR3 protein: CASSLGRVLNSPLHF
D gene: -; V gene: TRBV28; clone size: -; J gene: TRBJ2-7; CDR3 protein: CASSRSGISYEQYF
D gene: TRBD1; V gene: TRBV30; clone size: -; J gene: TRBJ2-3; CDR3 protein: CAWSVGTARVTDTQYF
D gene: TRBD1; V gene: TRBV12-5; clone size: -; J gene: TRBJ2-5; CDR3 protein: CASGLSMGQSWETQYF
D gene: TRBD1; V gene: TRBV9; clone size: few; J gene: TRBJ2-2; CDR3 protein: CASRGWQGASGELFF
D gene: -; V gene: TRBV5-1; clone size: -; J gene: TRBJ2-7; CDR3 protein: CASSFGGHEQYF
D gene: -; V gene: TRBV5-1; clone size: -; J gene: TRBJ2-1; CDR3 protein: CASSNRGTGEQFF
D gene: -; V gene: TRBV5-1; clone size: -; J gene: TRBJ2-5; CDR3 protein: CASSLPLGGGQETQYF
D gene: TRBD2; V gene: TRBV7-3; clone size: -; J gene: TRBJ2-7; CDR3 protein: CASSPGAGGYEQYF
D gene: -; V gene: TRBV10-3; clone size: few; J gene: TRBJ1-5; CDR3 protein: CAISESPGQPQHF
D gene: -; V gene: TRBV28; clone size: few; J gene: TRBJ2-2; CDR3 protein: CASSFIRRDVLIGTGELFF
D gene: -; V gene: TRBV5-1; clone size: -; J gene: TRBJ2-6; CDR3 protein: CASSKSEPAGANVLTF
D gene: TRBD1; V gene: TRBV2; clone size: -; J gene: TRBJ2-3; CDR3 protein: CASSGQGFGTDTQYF
D gene: TRBD1; V gene: TRBV5-4; clone size: -; J gene: TRBJ2-7; CDR3 protein: CASSLAGTGGYEQYF
D gene: TRBD2; V gene: TRBV5-1; clone size: -; J gene: TRBJ2-7; CDR3 protein: CASSSRTSGSYEQYF
D gene: TRBD1; V gene: TRBV7-3; clone size: -; J gene: TRBJ2-1; CDR3 protein: CASSSTPGQVREQFF
D gene: TRBD1; V gene: TRBV9; clone size: -; J gene: TRBJ2-5; CDR3 protein: CASSARQGPISQETQYF
D gene: -; V gene: TRBV10-3; clone size: -; J gene: TRBJ2-4; CDR3 protein: CAISESGRVSGKNIQYF
D gene: -; V gene: TRBV5-8; clone size: -; J gene: TRBJ2-4; CDR3 protein: CASSFTGRAQYF
D gene: -; V gene: TRBV5-6; clone size: -; J gene: TRBJ2-3; CDR3 protein: CASSPSPGTQYF
D gene: TRBD1; V gene: TRBV7-2; clone size: -; J gene: TRBJ1-1; CDR3 protein: CASSWGQQNTEAFF
D gene: -; V gene: TRBV2; clone size: few; J gene: TRBJ2-2; CDR3 protein: CASIDTLNTGELFF
D gene: -; V gene: TRBV19; clone size: -; J gene: TRBJ1-4; CDR3 protein: CASSILFGVPTNEKLFF
D gene: TRBD1; V gene: TRBV7-8; clone size: -; J gene: TRBJ1-5; CDR3 protein: CASSAWTGIKYQPQHF
D gene: TRBD2; V gene: TRBV11-3; clone size: -; J gene: TRBJ2-2; CDR3 protein: CASSLTSGRAGGELFF
D gene: TRBD2; V gene: TRBV30; clone size: -; J gene: TRBJ2-1; CDR3 protein: CAWRGGSTSYNEQFF
D gene: -; V gene: TRBV3-1/TRBV3-2; clone size: -; J gene: TRBJ2-7; CDR3 protein: CASSFTNYEQYF
D gene: -; V gene: TRBV21-1; clone size: -; J gene: TRBJ2-5; CDR3 protein: CASSTGGREVTGRETQYF
D gene: TRBD1; V gene: TRBV7-9; clone size: -; J gene: TRBJ2-1; CDR3 protein: CASSGQGNYNEQFF
D gene: -; V gene: TRBV6-1; clone size: -; J gene: TRBJ1-6; CDR3 protein: CASSETVTNSPLHF
D gene: TRBD1; V gene: TRBV6-2/TRBV6-3; clone size: once; J gene: TRBJ1-5; CDR3 protein: CASSSGQGVLNSNQPQHF
D gene: TRBD2; V gene: TRBV18; clone size: -; J gene: TRBJ2-7; CDR3 protein: CASSQEWREGNYEQYF
D gene: TRBD2; V gene: TRBV2; clone size: -; J gene: TRBJ2-1; CDR3 protein: CASTGTSVYNEQFF
D gene: TRBD2; V gene: TRBV6-6; clone size: -; J gene: TRBJ2-3; CDR3 protein: CASKGFLAGGADTQYF
D gene: TRBD2; V gene: TRBV5-1; clone size: -; J gene: TRBJ2-7; CDR3 protein: CASRAGVREQYF